The clone carrying this T cell receptor (beta chain) was found many times. Primers used in a second PCR of roughly 6 to 11 cycles were a sample-barcoded 5' primer and a J-beta primer mix. TCRdb used MiXCR to reprocess the 5' RACE reads, holding one entry per CDR3 protein. This table has 1.8 million or so distinct CDR3 sequences, about 39% appearing once. This entry belongs to a study of blood T cells in healthy people across ages. The CDR3 extends over 15 amino acids. The germline V gene has CDR1 LGHDT and CDR2 YNNKEL (reference sequence). The V segment lost 3 bases and the J segment 3 bases; nucleotides outside the gene matches: 7.

Sequencing used blood. This TCR was sampled from a human donor in good health. The chain is built from TRBV3-1 and TRBJ2-7, with 8 bases matching TRBD1. The CDR3 sequence is CASSHSTGGNYEQYF. The DNA for the CDR3 is TGTGCCAGCAGCCATTCCACAGGGGGTAACTACGAGCAGTACTTC.